This entry lists 23 T cell receptor beta chains sequenced from one sample in a study. Each CDR3 protein is one row after TCRdb ran MiXCR on the RT-PCR reads. The sample yields approximately 720,000 distinct CDR3 sequences, more than 13% seen once. Material for sequencing was memory CD4+ T cells from blood. These receptor sequences come from a female donor in good health, serving as a healthy control.

The rearrangement uses TRBV9 and TRBJ2-4; 8 bases are a match to TRBD1. V was clipped by 3 bases and J by 6 bases; unmatched bases: 5. The CDR3 is 14 amino acids. Germline V gene data show CDR1 as SGDLS and CDR2 as YYNGEE. The CDR3 bases are TGTGCCAGCAGCGCTGGGGGACAGGTAAACATTCAGTACTTC. Translated: CASSAGGQVNIQYF.

In this sample, this clonotype turned up many times. Here the CDR3 DNA reads TGTGCCAGCAGCTTAGCGGCAAACACCGGGGAGCTGTTTTTT. Translation: CASSLAANTGELFF. This rearrangement joins TRBV7-2 to TRBJ2-2, with D uncertain. The germline CDR1 and CDR2 sequences are SGHTA and FQGNSA. The CDR3 extends over 14 amino acids. Deletions cut 0 bases from V and 2 bases from J, with 4 bases between.

The rearrangement joins TRBV6-1 to TRBJ2-7, with unresolved D. This CDR3 has 15 amino acids. V gave up 1 base and J gave up 0 bases, with 10 bases separating them. Germline loops: CDR1 MNHNS, CDR2 SASEGT. This chain's CDR3 is CASSEVRTVSYEQYF. The CDR3 DNA follows: TGTGCCAGCAGTGAAGTTCGAACAGTCTCCTACGAGCAGTACTTC.

This clonotype was found many times. The rearrangement uses TRBV28 and TRBJ2-2, with 8 bases matching TRBD1. Germline V gene lookup returns CDR1 MDHEN and CDR2 SYDVKM. Losses at the gene ends were 3 bases for V and 6 bases for J; bases not matched to a gene: 6. This CDR3 is 15 amino acids long. This chain's CDR3 is CASSLQGAISGELFF. The DNA for the CDR3 is TGTGCCAGCAGTTTGCAGGGGGCGATCTCCGGGGAGCTGTTTTTT.

The table lists this clonotype with a few counts. V and J are TRBV5-1 and TRBJ2-7; D ambiguous. CDR3 length equals 11 residues. Germline V gene sequence: CDR1 SGHRS, CDR2 YFSETQ. V gave up 4 bases and J gave up 5 bases, with 7 bases separating them. The CDR3 protein is CASSQTNEQYF. CDR3 in DNA: TGCGCCAGCAGCCAGACAAACGAGCAGTACTTC.

The chain joins TRBV5-8 to TRBJ2-4; D is uncertain. The V and J ends lost 0 bases and 8 bases respectively, with 12 bases between them. The CDR3 is 14 residues long. Germline CDR1 SGHTS, CDR2 YDEGEE. This CDR3 reads CASSLDSGSDIQYF. The DNA for the CDR3 is TGTGCCAGCAGCTTGGATTCAGGCTCGGACATTCAGTACTTC.

The V gene is TRBV3-1, the J gene TRBJ2-7; D possibly matches TRBD1 or TRBD2 (5 bases each). Trimming removed 1 base at V and 5 bases at J, with 9 bases between. This CDR3 contains 13 residues. The V gene's germline CDR1 is LGHDT and CDR2 YNNKEL (reference sequence). The CDR3 bases are TGTGCCAGCAGCCAAGTCGGGACCGACGAGCAGTACTTC. As protein: CASSQVGTDEQYF.

This clonotype was observed at least ten times. The chain links TRBV20-1 to TRBJ2-3, with D hard to call. This CDR3 spans 16 amino acids. CDR1 is DFQATT, CDR2 SNEGSKA, per germline (reference sequence). Trimming cost V 6 bases and J 0 bases, with 19 bases left between them. CDR3 region: CSAGDIGITSTDTQYF. CDR3 bases: TGCAGTGCAGGAGACATCGGCATAACTAGCACAGATACGCAGTATTTT.

V usage is TRBV5-1 and J usage is TRBJ2-7, with D perhaps matching TRBD1 or TRBD2 (5 bases each). Looked up from germline, CDR1 is SGHRS and CDR2 is YFSETQ. V gave up 1 base and J gave up 6 bases, with 17 bases separating them. The CDR3 runs to 15 residues. The CDR3 bases are TGCGCCAGCAGCTTGAGCGCGGCCGGGGCGAGCGAGCAGTACTTC. Its translation is CASSLSAAGASEQYF. Full variable domain (rest looked up from reference TRBV5-1 and TRBJ2-7): KAGVTQTPRYLIKTRGQQVTLSCSPISGHRSVSWYQQTPGQGLQFLFEYFSETQRNKGNFPGRFSGRQFSNSRSEMNVSTLELGDSALYLCASSLSAAGASEQYFGPGTRLTVT.

The gene calls are TRBV20-1 and TRBJ1-2, with D maybe TRBD1 (5 bases). The ends were cut back, 3 bases at V and 5 bases at J, with 19 bases in the middle. The germline CDR1 and CDR2 sequences are DFQATT and SNEGSKA (reference sequence). The CDR3 covers 15 residues. The CDR3 reads CSASDPFRGGYGYTF. DNA for the CDR3: TGCAGTGCTAGTGACCCTTTTAGGGGAGGTTATGGCTACACCTTC.

This chain links TRBV6-1 with TRBJ1-2; D unclear. The CDR3 consists of 13 residues. The V and J ends lost 2 bases and 1 base respectively, with 5 bases between them. Germline V lookup: CDR1 MNHNS, CDR2 SASEGT. The CDR3 bases are TGTGCCAGCAGTGAACAAGTTAACTATGGCTACACCTTC. It translates to CASSEQVNYGYTF.

The CDR3 DNA is TGTGCCAGCAGCCCAGTGGGGGGACCCACAGATACGCAGTATTTT. Translation gives CASSPVGGPTDTQYF. The V gene is TRBV7-2, the J gene TRBJ2-3; D is possibly TRBD2 (6 bases). The CDR3 contains 15 residues. Per germline, CDR1 SGHTA and CDR2 FQGNSA. V gave up 5 bases and J gave up 2 bases, with 14 bases separating them.

In its sample, this clonotype was seen a few times. The V call is TRBV9, the J call TRBJ1-2; tentative D call: TRBD1 (5 bases). V was shortened by 7 bases and J by 5 bases, with 18 bases between the two germline ends. This CDR3 has 14 amino acids. Germline-derived CDR1 and CDR2 are SGDLS and YYNGEE. The CDR3 loop reads CASRPGDRRYGYTF. CDR3 DNA: TGTGCCAGCCGCCCGGGGGATAGGAGGTATGGCTACACCTTC.

The V call is TRBV5-1, the J call TRBJ2-2, with TRBD2 as a possible D gene (6 bases). The germline V and J ends were trimmed by 6 bases and 1 base, with 10 bases remaining between them. From germline, CDR1 is SGHRS and CDR2 YFSETQ. This CDR3 spans 14 amino acids. CDR3 in amino acids: CASTTSLNTGELFF. The CDR3 DNA sequence: TGCGCCAGCACAACTAGCCTGAACACCGGGGAGCTGTTTTTT.

The CDR3, as DNA: TGTGCCAGCTCACGGGATATTAGCGGGAACGGAGACATTCAGTACTTC. Translating it yields CASSRDISGNGDIQYF. This sequence joins TRBV18 and TRBJ2-4, with 8 bases aligning to TRBD2. Germline V gene sequence: CDR1 KGHSH, CDR2 LQKENI. The ends lost 4 bases at V and 8 bases at J; junction bases unmatched: 13. CDR3 length: 16 amino acids.

V gene TRBV20-1 combines with J gene TRBJ1-4; 7 nucleotides match TRBD1. CDR3 size: 14 residues. The V gene's germline CDR1 is DFQATT and CDR2 SNEGSKA (reference sequence). Trimming removed 6 bases from V and 2 bases from J; junction bases left unmatched: 6. As DNA, the CDR3 is TGCAGTGCCCCGGACAGGCAGACTAATGAAAAACTGTTTTTT. Its translation is CSAPDRQTNEKLFF.

V and J are TRBV19 and TRBJ1-2; perhaps TRBD1 as D (5 bases). With 6 bases removed from V and 7 bases from J, the gap between germline ends came to 18 bases. The CDR3 loop spans 14 amino acids. Germline CDR1 LNHDA, CDR2 SQIVND (reference sequence). CDR3 bases: TGTGCCAGTAGGAAATCCCCGACAGATGGTGGCTACACCTTC. Translated: CASRKSPTDGGYTF.

The V gene is TRBV20-1, the J gene TRBJ1-5; 9 nucleotides align to TRBD1. Germline V CDR1 and CDR2: DFQATT, SNEGSKA (reference sequence). Trimming at V came to 7 bases and at J to 6 bases, leaving 4 bases not matched to a gene. This CDR3 comprises 12 residues. CDR3 protein: CSGGQGTQPQHF. The CDR3 DNA reads as TGCAGTGGGGGACAGGGAACTCAGCCCCAGCATTTT.

The chain recombines TRBV6-5 with TRBJ1-1; 11 nucleotides match TRBD1. This CDR3 region has 16 residues. CDR1 is MNHEY and CDR2 is SVGAGI in the germline V gene. The junction had 9 bases not matched to a gene; V was cut back by 4 bases and J by 5 bases. The CDR3 DNA reads as TGTGCCAGCAGTTTAGGACAGGGGGCCGGTTGGACTGAAGCTTTCTTT. Its translation is CASSLGQGAGWTEAFF.

The chain is built from TRBV5-1 and TRBJ2-3; D may be TRBD1 (6 bases). The length of the CDR3 is 14 residues. The germline gives CDR1 SGHRS, CDR2 YFSETQ. V was shortened by 4 bases and J by 6 bases, with 15 bases between the two germline ends. The CDR3 spells CASSPGQSEDTQYF. CDR3 nucleotides: TGCGCCAGCAGCCCAGGACAGAGTGAGGATACGCAGTATTTT.

This clonotype has a handful of counts. The rearrangement joins TRBV25-1 to TRBJ2-2; 7 bases map to TRBD2. V shed 6 bases and J 4 bases; nucleotides not matched to a gene: 8. The CDR3 is 15 amino acids. Germline lookup yields CDR1 MGHDK and CDR2 SYGVNS. The CDR3 here is CASSPFSGFTGELFF. The CDR3 nucleotides are TGTGCCAGCAGCCCTTTTAGCGGGTTCACCGGGGAGCTGTTTTTT.

The CDR3 sequence is CAISGQGNSPLHF. The CDR3 DNA is TGTGCCATCAGCGGACAGGGGAATTCACCCCTCCACTTT. The chain links TRBV10-3 to TRBJ1-6; 9 bases align to TRBD1. V gave up 6 bases and J gave up 7 bases; unmatched junction bases: 1. The CDR3 covers 13 residues. The germline gives CDR1 ENHRY, CDR2 SYGVKD.

The J gene is TRBJ2-3, the V gene TRBV29-1; D possibly matches TRBD1 or TRBD2 (5 bases each). There are 15 residues in the CDR3. Deletions cut 1 base from V and 0 bases from J, with 11 bases between. Germline V lookup: CDR1 SQVTM, CDR2 ANQGSEA. CDR3 protein: CSVEGDPHSTDTQYF. The CDR3, as DNA: TGCAGCGTTGAAGGGGACCCCCATAGCACAGATACGCAGTATTTT.